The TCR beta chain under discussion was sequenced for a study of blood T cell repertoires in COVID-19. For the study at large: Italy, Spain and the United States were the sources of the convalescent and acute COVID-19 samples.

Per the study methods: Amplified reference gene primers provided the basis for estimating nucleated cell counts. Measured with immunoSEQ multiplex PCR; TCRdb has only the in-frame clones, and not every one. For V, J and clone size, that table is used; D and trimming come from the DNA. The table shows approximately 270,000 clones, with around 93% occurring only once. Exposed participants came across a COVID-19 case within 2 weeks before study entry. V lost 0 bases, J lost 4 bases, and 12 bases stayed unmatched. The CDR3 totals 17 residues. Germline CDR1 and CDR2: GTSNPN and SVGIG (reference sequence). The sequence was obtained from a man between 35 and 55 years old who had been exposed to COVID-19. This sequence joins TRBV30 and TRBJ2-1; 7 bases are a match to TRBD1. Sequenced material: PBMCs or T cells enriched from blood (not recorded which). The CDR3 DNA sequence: TGTGCCTGGAGTGTACGAGGGGGCAGCGTTCTTTACAATGAGCAGTTCTTC. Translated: CAWSVRGGSVLYNEQFF.